A few counts support the clone carrying this T cell receptor beta chain. Its cognate antigen is unknown. This record belongs to a study of T cells in Graves' hyperthyroidism and ophthalmopathy. As for the study in general: Any treatment followed the collection of peripheral blood at initial diagnosis.

TCR beta CDR3 regions were amplified from RNA. TCR CDR3 regions were first amplified by RT-PCR with HTBI primers. Via MiXCR, TCRdb re-called the multiplex PCR reads, giving one row per CDR3 protein. This sample yields about 600,000 distinct CDR3 sequences, of which approximately 15% are seen a single time; about 7% belongs to the top ten. General observations from the study: Most expanded thyroid clonotypes above 0.001 also appeared in blood. Separating ophthalmopathy from stable hyperthyroidism was achieved by a 13 V-J model.

Germline CDR1 is SEHNR and CDR2 is FQNEAQ (reference sequence). Unmatched junction bases numbered 7, after V lost 7 bases and J lost 2 bases. The CDR3 extends over 15 amino acids. The sequence was obtained from a woman younger than 35 with Graves' ophthalmopathy. The chain recombines TRBV7-9 with TRBJ1-2; 10 bases are shared with TRBD1. The sequenced sample was blood. CDR3 sequence (DNA): TGTGCCAGCATCCAGGACAGGGGGGAAAACTATGGCTACACCTTC. It is translated as CASIQDRGENYGYTF.